The T cell receptor (beta chain) described here comes from a study of low-dose radiotherapy and immunotherapy resistance in tumors. For the study at large: With fractions of 0.5 Gy given every 2 weeks, Cohort 1 accumulated a total of 6.5 Gy. Cohort 2 was treated with 1 Gy per fraction every two weeks, amounting to 13 Gy across 26 weeks. It was every two weeks, one day before radiation and immunotherapy, that intravenous cyclophosphamide 200 mg/m2 was given.

Details on this clonotype: This sequence is one base from a far larger clone and is likely a read error.

The V end was cut by 6 bases, the J end by 7 bases, with 25 bases between. CDR3 length equals 16 residues. CDR1 and CDR2 (germline): MNHEY, SVGEGT. First-strand cDNA used TRAV- and TRBV-specific primers, covering alpha and beta chains. TCR amplification involved roughly 21 PCR cycles with a constant-region primer and V-primer adapter. TCRdb fed the reads into MiXCR, producing one record per CDR3 protein. The sample carries about 60,000 distinct CDR3 sequences, under 30% recorded once. Documented time point: before trial treatment. Donors were dosed with nivolumab and ipilimumab; they also received aspirin, low-dose cyclophosphamide and low-dose radiotherapy.

The specimen was PBMCs, collected before treatment. This chain links TRBV6-2 or TRBV6-3 with TRBJ2-7, with D maybe TRBD2 (7 bases). This receptor was identified in a male donor with prostate cancer. The CDR3 loop reads CASRGGGPMLHNEQYF. In DNA, the CDR3 is TGTGCCAGCAGAGGGGGGGGGCCCATGCTACACAATGAGCAGTACTTC.